Given below is one T cell receptor beta chain in context. Its target is not known. The data stem from a study of PD-1 blockade in classical Hodgkin lymphoma. Study-wide results and limits: Compared with healthy donors, newly diagnosed patients reportedly showed lower baseline TCR diversity. CD4+ TCR diversity, unlike CD8+, climbed significantly by C4D1. With respect to the repertoire differences, their causes, possibly disease activity or prior therapy, remain undefined. Complete responders matched newly diagnosed patients in baseline diversity.

Here immunoSEQ multiplex PCR was the method, and the copy in TCRdb shows in-frame clones only, minus some. The sample includes 46,000 or so clones, 80% of them seen just once. Exposure to brentuximab vedotin varied, and each patient had relapsed following autologous stem cell transplantation. Trimming removed 4 bases from V and 7 bases from J, with 21 bases in between. Germline assignment: CDR1 SGHRS and CDR2 YFSETQ. The CDR3 is 15 residues long. Sample: peripheral blood mononuclear cells (PBMCs), taken before the second cycle of nivolumab. V is TRBV5-1 and J is TRBJ2-7; D is undetermined. The TCR originated in a human donor with classical Hodgkin lymphoma. CDR3 region: CASSISVSSAREQYF. The CDR3 DNA follows: TGCGCCAGCAGCATCTCTGTCTCTTCAGCGAGGGAGCAGTACTTC.